The 24 T cell receptor beta chains presented below share a single source sample, sequenced in a study of T cell responses to AZD1222 COVID-19 vaccine. Sequenced by immunoSEQ multiplex PCR; TCRdb stores in-frame clones only, minus some. The sample has approximately 110,000 clones; more than 85% are singletons. The specimen was peripheral blood, collected on day 0 of AZD1222 vaccination. These receptors all stem from an adult in good health.

V usage is TRBV5-6 and J usage is TRBJ1-4; D unclear. Looked up from germline, CDR1 is SGHDT and CDR2 is YYEEEE. V was trimmed by 0 bases and J by 5 bases, leaving 8 bases between them. This CDR3 region has 14 residues. CDR3: CASSLVRPNEKLFF. CDR3 DNA: TGTGCCAGCAGCTTGGTCAGACCGAATGAAAAACTGTTTTTT. Full variable domain (remainder filled in from reference TRBV5-6 and TRBJ1-4): DAGVTQSPTHLIKTRGQQVTLRCSPKSGHDTVSWYQQALGQGPQFIFQYYEEEERQRGNFPDRFSGHQFPNYSSELNVNALLLGDSALYLCASSLVRPNEKLFFGSGTQLSVL.

The chain carries TRBV29-1 and TRBJ2-1; weak D call: TRBD2 (5 bases). The CDR3 extends over 11 amino acids. Trimming shortened V by 1 base and J by 9 bases, and 7 bases separated the two germline ends. Germline assignment: CDR1 SQVTM and CDR2 ANQGSEA. CDR3 sequence: CSVEVRGEQFF. DNA of the CDR3: TGCAGCGTTGAAGTTCGGGGTGAGCAGTTCTTC.

The chain has TRBV4-3 and TRBJ2-3; the D call may be TRBD1 or TRBD2 (5 bases each). Germline CDR1 LGHNA, CDR2 YSLEER. This CDR3 comprises 18 residues. V lost 1 base, J lost 0 bases, and 17 bases lay in between. The CDR3 region is CASSQGSARGRSTDTQYF. The CDR3, as DNA: TGCGCCAGCAGCCAAGGGTCCGCGAGGGGCCGAAGCACAGATACGCAGTATTTT.

This chain uses TRBV20-1 with TRBJ2-1; 7 bases map to TRBD2. Trimming took 3 bases from V and 8 from J; bases not matched to a gene: 13. The CDR3 spans 15 residues. Germline V gene sequence: CDR1 DFQATT, CDR2 SNEGSKA (reference sequence). The CDR3, as DNA: TGCAGTGCTAGTGGAGGGAGGGCCATTAAGCATGAGCAGTTCTTC. Translated: CSASGGRAIKHEQFF.

This chain joins TRBV7-8 and TRBJ1-6, with D perhaps matching TRBD1 (6 bases). Trimming pared 0 bases from V and 8 bases from J, leaving 8 bases between. The CDR3 consists of 14 residues. Germline V gene lookup returns CDR1 SGHVS and CDR2 FQNEAQ. CDR3 sequence: CASSLAQGDSPLHF. The CDR3 region has the DNA TGTGCCAGCAGCTTAGCACAGGGAGATTCACCCCTCCACTTT.

This chain links TRBV29-1 with TRBJ1-1; D is perhaps TRBD1 (6 bases). Looked up from germline, CDR1 is SQVTM and CDR2 is ANQGSEA. The CDR3 loop spans 11 amino acids. Trimming stripped 6 bases from V and 7 bases from J, with 12 bases between. The DNA for the CDR3 is TGCAGCGTGGGGGACACTAATGAAGCTTTCTTT. It is translated as CSVGDTNEAFF.

J is TRBJ2-2 and V is TRBV7-2, with D unclear. The germline V gene encodes CDR1 SGHTA and CDR2 FQGNSA. The CDR3 covers 13 residues. Trimming cost V 0 bases and J 6 bases, with 5 bases left between them. CDR3 region: CASSLAFAGELFF. CDR3 sequence (DNA): TGTGCCAGCAGCTTAGCTTTTGCCGGGGAGCTGTTTTTT.

V gene TRBV20-1 combines with J gene TRBJ1-1, with D unclear. Between the trimmed V and J ends, which lost 3 bases and 4 bases, there was a span of 15 bases. Per the germline V gene, CDR1 is DFQATT and CDR2 is SNEGSKA (reference sequence). This CDR3 contains 14 residues. The CDR3 nucleotides are TGCAGTGCTAGTACTCCGGGTGTGGGCACTGAAGCTTTCTTT. Protein: CSASTPGVGTEAFF.

V is TRBV28 and J is TRBJ2-1, with a possible D match to TRBD2 (5 bases). With 3 bases removed from V and 0 bases from J, the gap between germline ends came to 12 bases. Germline values: CDR1 MDHEN, CDR2 SYDVKM. This CDR3 contains 16 residues. The CDR3, as DNA: TGTGCCAGCAGTTTTGGAGGATTCAGCTCCTACAATGAGCAGTTCTTC. Its translation is CASSFGGFSSYNEQFF.

The V gene is TRBV3-1 (or the pseudogene TRBV3-2), the J gene TRBJ2-5; possibly TRBD2 for D (6 bases). Germline loops: CDR1 LGHDT, CDR2 YNNKEL (reference sequence). Trimming took off 0 bases at V and 0 bases at J, with 14 bases between the two ends. This CDR3 spans 17 amino acids. The CDR3 reads CASSQELPSAYQETQYF. CDR3 in DNA: TGTGCCAGCAGCCAAGAGCTGCCTAGCGCTTACCAAGAGACCCAGTACTTC.

This clone appeared a few times. The rearrangement joins TRBV11-1 to TRBJ2-5, with a weak D call TRBD2 (6 bases). Between the trimmed V and J ends, which lost 0 bases and 6 bases, there was a span of 23 bases. In germline, CDR1 is SGHAT, CDR2 FQDESV (reference sequence). The CDR3 is 18 residues long. The chain's CDR3 is CASSLADYWDSRFKTQYF. The CDR3 DNA is TGTGCCAGCAGCTTAGCTGATTACTGGGACTCCCGCTTCAAGACCCAGTACTTC.

The chain joins TRBV7-8 to TRBJ1-5; D perhaps matches TRBD1 (6 bases). V lost 1 base, J lost 9 bases, and 13 bases lay in between. There are 14 residues in the CDR3. CDR1 and CDR2 from the germline V gene are SGHVS and FQNEAQ. CDR3 sequence reads: CASSLGQADRPQHF. The DNA for the CDR3 is TGTGCCAGCAGCTTAGGACAGGCCGATCGGCCCCAGCATTTT.

This chain connects TRBV27 to TRBJ2-7; D is unclear. Germline lookup yields CDR1 MNHEY and CDR2 SMNVEV (reference sequence). The V end was cut by 2 bases, the J end by 6 bases, with 8 bases between. The CDR3 runs 12 residues. This chain's CDR3 is CASSLPSREQYF. The CDR3 coding sequence is TGTGCCAGCAGTTTACCTTCACGCGAGCAGTACTTC.

This chain connects TRBV7-2 to TRBJ1-6; unclear D gene. V shed 5 bases and J shed 7 bases, with 15 bases lying between them. This CDR3 region has 15 residues. Germline CDR1 reads SGHTA; CDR2 reads FQGNSA. In DNA form, the CDR3 reads TGTGCCAGCAGCCAACGAGTAGCAGGAAATTCACCCCTCCACTTT. Translation: CASSQRVAGNSPLHF.

J is TRBJ2-7 and V is TRBV5-5; D remains ambiguous. The CDR3 loop spans 16 amino acids. Trimming removed 0 bases from V and 0 bases from J, with 13 bases in between. Per germline, CDR1 SGHKS and CDR2 YYEKEE (reference sequence). Here the CDR3 reads CASSLDGPRSSYEQYF. DNA of the CDR3: TGTGCCAGCAGCTTGGATGGACCCAGGAGCTCCTACGAGCAGTACTTC.

This clone was picked up one time. V is TRBV7-3 and J is TRBJ1-6, with TRBD1 matching over 9 bases. J gave up 9 bases and V 1 base, and 4 bases lay outside the gene matches. The CDR3 contains 15 residues. Per germline, CDR1 SGHTA and CDR2 FQGTGA. The CDR3 DNA sequence: TGTGCCAGCAGCTTAAACAGGGGGCAGGGTTCACCCCTCCACTTT. Its protein is CASSLNRGQGSPLHF. The variable domain in full, completed from reference TRBV7-3 and TRBJ1-6, reads GAGVSQTPSNKVTEKGKYVELRCDPISGHTALYWYRQSLGQGPEFLIYFQGTGAADDSGLPNDRFFAVRPEGSVSTLKIQRTERGDSAVYLCASSLNRGQGSPLHFGNGTRLTVT.

The CDR3 nucleotides are TGCGCCAGCAGCTTGGTCGCCGGGATCGGGGAAAACACCATATATTTT. Translation: CASSLVAGIGENTIYF. This chain links TRBV5-1 with TRBJ1-3; D unresolved. Germline lookup yields CDR1 SGHRS and CDR2 YFSETQ. The ends were cut back, 0 bases at V and 6 bases at J, with 16 bases in the middle. This CDR3 has 16 amino acids.

J is TRBJ2-1 and V is TRBV7-9; 12 bases are a match to TRBD1. The germline gives CDR1 SEHNR, CDR2 FQNEAQ (reference sequence). CDR3 length equals 18 residues. Trimming removed 4 bases from V and 7 bases from J; junction bases left unmatched: 14. CDR3 in amino acids: CASSSQVPGQGARNEQFF. The CDR3 nucleotides are TGTGCCAGCAGCTCTCAGGTCCCGGGACAGGGGGCGCGAAATGAGCAGTTCTTC.

CDR3 protein: CAWSIGHEQYF. The CDR3 bases are TGTGCCTGGAGTATCGGTCACGAGCAGTACTTC. The chain couples TRBV30 to TRBJ2-7; D call uncertain. Germline CDR1 GTSNPN, CDR2 SVGIG (reference sequence). The V gene lost 2 bases and the J gene lost 5 bases, with 7 bases spanning the gap. This CDR3 has 11 residues.

V is TRBV5-1 and J is TRBJ2-1; TRBD2 agrees at 10 bases. This CDR3 spans 15 amino acids. Germline values: CDR1 SGHRS, CDR2 YFSETQ. Losses at the gene ends were 0 bases for V and 7 bases for J; bases not matched to a gene: 4. The CDR3 loop reads CASSLGLAGDNEQFF. The CDR3 nucleotides are TGCGCCAGCAGCTTGGGGCTAGCGGGAGATAATGAGCAGTTCTTC.

The rearrangement joins TRBV28 to TRBJ2-7; a weak D match, TRBD1 (5 bases). V was pared by 7 bases and J by 2 bases, with 15 bases between. The CDR3 runs 14 residues. CDR1 and CDR2 from the germline V gene are MDHEN and SYDVKM. The CDR3 is CASTTRTITYEQYF. The CDR3 coding sequence is TGTGCCAGCACCACCCGGACAATCACCTACGAGCAGTACTTC.

The chain couples TRBV7-2 to TRBJ2-5; D is uncertain. The V end lost 1 base, the J end lost 5 bases, and 11 bases lay between the germline ends. The germline V gene encodes CDR1 SGHTA and CDR2 FQGNSA. The CDR3 runs 14 residues. The CDR3 DNA follows: TGTGCCAGCAGCTTAGGGTCCGGCCCGGAGACCCAGTACTTC. It codes for CASSLGSGPETQYF.

The chain employs TRBV25-1 and TRBJ1-5; 8 bases align to TRBD1. The CDR3 contains 14 residues. With V trimmed by 8 bases and J by 6 bases, 9 bases remained unmatched. From germline, CDR1 is MGHDK and CDR2 SYGVNS. CDR3 loop: CASRPGGLGQPQHF. The CDR3 DNA reads as TGTGCCAGCCGTCCAGGGGGCTTGGGTCAGCCCCAGCATTTT.

Here the CDR3 reads CASSFGFSTEAFF. As DNA, the CDR3 is TGTGCCAGCAGTTTTGGTTTTAGCACTGAAGCTTTCTTT. The chain links TRBV6-2 or TRBV6-3 to TRBJ1-1; D is unclear. Germline lookup yields CDR1 MNHEY and CDR2 SVGEGT. The CDR3 covers 13 residues. Trimming stripped 4 bases from V and 4 bases from J, with 10 bases between.